This T cell receptor beta chain was sequenced during a study of PD-L1 blockade in urothelial cancer. On the study more broadly: Dosed intravenously at 1,200 mg every 3 weeks, atezolizumab was initiated by patients around 2014. The researchers analyzed blood 3 weeks (second dose) and 6 weeks after treatment start. Blood-derived samples held a median around 130,000 T cells. Findings and caveats of the study: At 3 weeks on treatment, tumor-associated clones expanded more with durable benefit.

Noted time point: pretreatment peripheral blood. Trimming took off 5 bases at V and 7 bases at J, with 17 bases between the two ends. This CDR3 region has 15 residues. From germline, CDR1 is SGHTA and CDR2 FQGNSA. A note on this clone: Its target is not known.

Assay used: immunoSEQ multiplex PCR; TCRdb lists only in-frame clones, some missing. The table has tens of thousands of clones, 85% seen once. V usage is TRBV7-2 and J usage is TRBJ2-2; D perhaps matches TRBD2 (5 bases). The sample consisted of PBMCs, taken around atezolizumab (anti-PD-L1) treatment. The TCR sequence derives from a man between 60 and 75 years old with urothelial cancer. CDR3 nucleotide sequence: TGTGCCAGCAGCCCGAGACTAAGGGAACACGGGGAGCTGTTTTTT. Encoded protein: CASSPRLREHGELFF.